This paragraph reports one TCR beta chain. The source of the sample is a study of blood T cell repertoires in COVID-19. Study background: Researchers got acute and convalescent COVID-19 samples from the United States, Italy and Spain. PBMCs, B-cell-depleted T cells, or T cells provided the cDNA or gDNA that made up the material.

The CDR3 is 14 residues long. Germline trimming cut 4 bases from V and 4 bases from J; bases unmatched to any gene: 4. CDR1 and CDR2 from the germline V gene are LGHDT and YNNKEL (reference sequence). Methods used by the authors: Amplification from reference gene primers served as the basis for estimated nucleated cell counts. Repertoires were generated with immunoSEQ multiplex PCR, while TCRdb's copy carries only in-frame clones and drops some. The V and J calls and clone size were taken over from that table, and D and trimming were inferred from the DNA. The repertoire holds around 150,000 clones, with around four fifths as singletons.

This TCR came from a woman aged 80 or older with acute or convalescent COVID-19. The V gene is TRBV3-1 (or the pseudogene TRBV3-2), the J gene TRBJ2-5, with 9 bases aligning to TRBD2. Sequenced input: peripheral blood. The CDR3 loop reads CASSLGAGGETQYF. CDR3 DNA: TGTGCCAGCAGCCTGGGAGCGGGAGGAGAGACCCAGTACTTC.